A single sample gave rise to the 15 T cell receptor beta chains below, sequenced in a study of vaccination effects on CD4 cells after COVID-19. No antigen has been assigned to these receptors. Some clones are missing from TCRdb's copy, which holds only in-frame ones; the method was immunoSEQ multiplex PCR. The sample shows about 24,000 clones, roughly 76% of them seen only once. Before sequencing took place, the ViraFEST assay used viral peptide pools to expand antigen-specific CD4+ T cells. Cultured cells yielded isolated CD4+ T cells after 10 days. Everyone in the study got two shots of either the BNT162b2 or mRNA-1273 vaccine. The starting material was CD4+ T cells from PBMCs cultured with SARS-CoV-2 spike peptides, obtained after COVID-19 vaccination. The receptors stem from a human donor who received a COVID-19 vaccine. Some clones in this sample may be carry-over from other donors' samples.

This chain connects TRBV6-2 or TRBV6-3 to TRBJ2-7; D may be TRBD1 or TRBD2 (5 bases each). The CDR3 runs to 16 residues. V gave up 0 bases and J gave up 2 bases, with 14 bases separating them. CDR1 MNHEY and CDR2 SVGEGT come from the germline V gene. In DNA, the CDR3 is TGTGCCAGCAGTTACTCTAGGGCAGGGAGTACCTACGAGCAGTACGTC. This gives the protein CASSYSRAGSTYEQYV.

The rearrangement joins TRBV19 to TRBJ2-6; no reliable D call. The CDR3 runs 17 residues. V was cut by 3 bases and J by 0 bases, with 12 bases left in between. The V gene's germline CDR1 is LNHDA and CDR2 SQIVND (reference sequence). For the CDR3, the DNA is TGTGCCAGTAGTATGGGTTTCCATAGCTCTGGGGCCAACGTCCTGACTTTC. Translating gives CASSMGFHSSGANVLTF.

The DNA for the CDR3 is TGTGCCACTACGGACAGGGCGGGAAATCAGCCCCAGCATTTT. Its translation is CATTDRAGNQPQHF. The V and J genes are TRBV19 and TRBJ1-5, with 8 bases that match TRBD1. The V gene's germline CDR1 is LNHDA and CDR2 SQIVND (reference sequence). The CDR3 length is 14 residues. V trimming: 10 bases; J trimming: 4 bases; junction bases outside the gene matches: 9.

This clone was found once. The rearrangement links TRBV27 to TRBJ2-3; D not resolved. V was cut by 5 bases and J by 5 bases, with 14 bases left in between. Germline V gives CDR1 MNHEY, CDR2 SMNVEV (reference sequence). The CDR3 sequence is 14 residues long. CDR3 bases: TGTGCCAGCAGTGTTGGGGATTTTGGAGATACGCAGTATTTT. This translates into CASSVGDFGDTQYF.

The chain recombines TRBV25-1 with TRBJ2-1, with TRBD1 identical over 8 bases. This CDR3 has 15 amino acids. Looked up from germline, CDR1 is MGHDK and CDR2 is SYGVNS. J was trimmed by 2 bases and V by 6 bases; bases with no gene match: 6. As DNA, the CDR3 is TGTGCCAGCAGGGGCCAGGGGGCCGCCTACAATGAGCAGTTCTTC. This translates into CASRGQGAAYNEQFF.

This chain connects TRBV5-1 to TRBJ2-3; D is unclear. The germline V gene encodes CDR1 SGHRS and CDR2 YFSETQ. The CDR3 extends over 15 amino acids. V lost 5 bases and J 3 bases, leaving 16 bases between the germline ends. CDR3 region: CASRGVGVGTDTQYF. The CDR3 DNA is TGCGCCAGCAGGGGTGTTGGGGTAGGAACAGATACGCAGTATTTT.

The chain employs TRBV4-1 and TRBJ2-1; TRBD1 is a possible D gene (6 bases). Germline lookup yields CDR1 MGHRA and CDR2 YSYEKL. This CDR3 comprises 16 residues. The V end lost 1 base, the J end lost 5 bases, and 15 bases lay between the germline ends. This CDR3 reads CASSQVPGHTDNEQFF. The CDR3 coding sequence is TGCGCCAGCAGCCAAGTACCGGGACACACGGACAATGAGCAGTTCTTC.

This chain joins TRBV5-1 and TRBJ2-3; D gene uncertain. V dropped 1 base and J dropped 1 base, with 16 bases sitting between them. CDR1 and CDR2 (germline): SGHRS, YFSETQ. This CDR3 contains 17 residues. CDR3 protein: CASSLSRSIYGTDTQYF. DNA for the CDR3: TGCGCCAGCAGCTTGTCTCGATCGATTTATGGCACAGATACGCAGTATTTT.

The V call is TRBV6-5, the J call TRBJ2-1, with 8 bases that match TRBD2. The J segment lost 9 bases and the V segment lost 7 bases, leaving 14 bases of the junction unmatched. Per germline, CDR1 MNHEY and CDR2 SVGAGI. The CDR3 runs 15 residues. CDR3: CASIEYGRAGSEQFF. The CDR3 region has the DNA TGTGCCAGCATAGAATACGGGAGGGCGGGAAGTGAGCAGTTCTTC.

The chain uses TRBV4-1 and TRBJ2-5; 11 nucleotides align to TRBD1. There are 17 residues in the CDR3. Germline-derived CDR1 and CDR2 are MGHRA and YSYEKL. V lost 2 bases and J lost 2; bases outside the gene matches: 7. The CDR3: CASSQRTGTGGQETQYF. The CDR3 bases are TGCGCCAGCAGCCAACGGACCGGGACAGGGGGACAAGAGACCCAGTACTTC.

This chain uses TRBV5-8 with TRBJ1-2; 8 bases fit TRBD1. The J segment lost 3 bases and the V segment lost 3 bases, leaving 4 bases of the junction unmatched. The CDR3 loop spans 14 amino acids. Germline CDR1 is SGHTS and CDR2 is YDEGEE. CDR3 region: CASSSDRGDYGYTF. The CDR3 coding sequence is TGTGCCAGCAGCTCTGACAGGGGCGACTATGGCTACACCTTC.

The chain uses TRBV18 and TRBJ2-7, with a tentative D call TRBD1 (7 bases). The CDR3 covers 14 residues. The germline V and J ends were trimmed by 4 bases and 5 bases, with 15 bases remaining between them. The germline CDR1 and CDR2 sequences are KGHSH and LQKENI. CDR3 amino acids: CASSLSQGRHEQYV. CDR3 bases: TGTGCCAGCTCACTATCACAGGGGAGGCACGAGCAGTACGTC.

V and J are TRBV2 and TRBJ2-5; 12 bases match TRBD2. This CDR3 contains 15 residues. J gave up 5 bases and V 3 bases, and 4 bases lay outside the gene matches. Germline-derived CDR1 and CDR2 are SNHLY and FYNNEI. The CDR3 DNA sequence: TGTGCCAGCAGTGACCGACTAGCGGGGGTTGAGACCCAGTACTTC. Protein: CASSDRLAGVETQYF.

The genes are TRBV9 and TRBJ2-1; 8 nucleotides align to TRBD2. The V segment lost 3 bases and the J segment 4 bases; nucleotides outside the gene matches: 6. This CDR3 region has 15 residues. In germline, CDR1 is SGDLS, CDR2 YYNGEE. The CDR3 bases are TGTGCCAGCAGCGCCGGGGGGGCACTTTACAATGAGCAGTTCTTC. This codes for CASSAGGALYNEQFF.

This clone has only one observation. The rearrangement links TRBV15 to TRBJ2-6; a possible D gene is TRBD1 (6 bases). The CDR3 extends over 16 amino acids. CDR1 is LNHNV, CDR2 YYDKDF, per germline (reference sequence). Trimming took 6 bases from V and 2 from J, leaving 14 bases between them. The CDR3 DNA is TGTGCCACCAGAGGACAGTCCGGGGCTGGGGCCAACGTCCTGACTTTC. Its protein product is CATRGQSGAGANVLTF. The full variable domain, completed using reference TRBV15 and TRBJ2-6, is DAMVIQNPRYQVTQFGKPVTLSCSQTLNHNVMYWYQQKSSQAPKLLFHYYDKDFNNEADTPDNFQSRRPNTSFCFLDIRSPGLGDTAMYLCATRGQSGAGANVLTFGAGSRLTVL.